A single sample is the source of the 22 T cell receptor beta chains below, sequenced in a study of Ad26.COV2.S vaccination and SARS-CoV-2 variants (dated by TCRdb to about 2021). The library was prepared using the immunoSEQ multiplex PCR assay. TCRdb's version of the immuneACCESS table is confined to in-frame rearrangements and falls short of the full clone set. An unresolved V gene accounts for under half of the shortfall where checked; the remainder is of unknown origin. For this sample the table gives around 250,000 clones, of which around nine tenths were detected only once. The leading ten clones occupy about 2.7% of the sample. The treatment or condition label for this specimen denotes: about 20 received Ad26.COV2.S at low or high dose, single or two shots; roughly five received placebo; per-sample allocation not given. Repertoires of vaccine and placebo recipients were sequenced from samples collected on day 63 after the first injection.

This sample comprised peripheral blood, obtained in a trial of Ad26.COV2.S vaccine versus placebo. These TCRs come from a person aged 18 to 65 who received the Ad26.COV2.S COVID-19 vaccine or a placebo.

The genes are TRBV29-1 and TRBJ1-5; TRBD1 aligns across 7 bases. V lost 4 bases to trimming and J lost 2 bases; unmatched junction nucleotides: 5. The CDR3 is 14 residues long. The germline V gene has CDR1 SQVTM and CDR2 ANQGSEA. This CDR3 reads CSVVWGTGNQPQHF. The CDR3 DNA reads TGCAGCGTTGTATGGGGGACAGGCAATCAGCCCCAGCATTTT. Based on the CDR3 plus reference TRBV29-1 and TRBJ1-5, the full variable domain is SAVISQKPSRDICQRGTSLTIQCQVDSQVTMMFWYRQQPGQSLTLIATANQGSEATYESGFVIDKFPISRPNLTFSTLTVSNMSPEDSSIYLCSVVWGTGNQPQHFGDGTRLSIL.

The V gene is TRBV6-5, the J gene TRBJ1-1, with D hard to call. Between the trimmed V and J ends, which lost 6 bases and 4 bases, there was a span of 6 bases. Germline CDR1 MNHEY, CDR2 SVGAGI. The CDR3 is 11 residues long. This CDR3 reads CASRLATEAFF. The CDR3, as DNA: TGTGCCAGCAGACTCGCCACTGAAGCTTTCTTT.

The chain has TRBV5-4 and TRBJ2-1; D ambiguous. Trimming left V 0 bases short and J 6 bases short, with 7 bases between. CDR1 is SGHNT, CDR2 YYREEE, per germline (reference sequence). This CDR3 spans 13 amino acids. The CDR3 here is CASSLAWGNEQFF. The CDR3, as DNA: TGTGCCAGCAGCTTGGCCTGGGGCAATGAGCAGTTCTTC.

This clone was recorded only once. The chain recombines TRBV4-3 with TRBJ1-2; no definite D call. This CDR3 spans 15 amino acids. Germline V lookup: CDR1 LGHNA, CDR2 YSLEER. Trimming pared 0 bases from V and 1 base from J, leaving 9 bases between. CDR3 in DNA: TGCGCCAGCAGCCAAGATGCAGGTCTTAACTATGGCTACACCTTC. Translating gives CASSQDAGLNYGYTF.

The CDR3 nucleotides are TGTGCCAGCAGCCGGGTAGCGGGGGGGCCCGATACGCAGTATTTT. This gives the protein CASSRVAGGPDTQYF. The rearrangement joins TRBV7-2 to TRBJ2-3; 11 nucleotides align to TRBD2. Per the germline V gene, CDR1 is SGHTA and CDR2 is FQGNSA. The length of the CDR3 is 15 residues. V shed 5 bases, J shed 6 bases, and the junction held 7 bases outside the gene matches.

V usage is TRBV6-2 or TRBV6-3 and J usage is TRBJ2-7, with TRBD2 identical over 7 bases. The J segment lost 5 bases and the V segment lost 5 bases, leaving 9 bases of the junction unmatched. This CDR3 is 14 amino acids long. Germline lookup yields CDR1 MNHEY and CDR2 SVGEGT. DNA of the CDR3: TGTGCCAGCAGTCCGCTAAGGCGGGAGAACGAGCAGTACGTC. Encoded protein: CASSPLRRENEQYV.

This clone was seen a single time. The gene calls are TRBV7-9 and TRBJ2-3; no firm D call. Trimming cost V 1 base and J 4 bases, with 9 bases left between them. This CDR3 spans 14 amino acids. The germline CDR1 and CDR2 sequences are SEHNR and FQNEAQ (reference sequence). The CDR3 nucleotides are TGTGCCAGCAGCTTAGAGGGTAATGCAGATACGCAGTATTTT. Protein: CASSLEGNADTQYF. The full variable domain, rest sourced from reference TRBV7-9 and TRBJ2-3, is DTGVSQNPRHKITKRGQNVTFRCDPISEHNRLYWYRQTLGQGPEFLTYFQNEAQLEKSRLLSDRFSAERPKGSFSTLEIQRTEQGDSAMYLCASSLEGNADTQYFGPGTRLTVL.

The CDR3 DNA follows: TGCGCCAGCAGCCAAGATCTATCGAACACTGAAGCTTTCTTT. This encodes CASSQDLSNTEAFF. The chain employs TRBV4-1 and TRBJ1-1; no firm D call. V was trimmed by 0 bases and J by 1 base, leaving 6 bases between them. Germline CDR1 MGHRA, CDR2 YSYEKL. The CDR3 is made up of 14 amino acids.

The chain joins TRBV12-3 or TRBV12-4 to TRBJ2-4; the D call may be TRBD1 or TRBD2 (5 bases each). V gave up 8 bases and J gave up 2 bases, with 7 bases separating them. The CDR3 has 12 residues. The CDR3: CASGGSKNIQYF. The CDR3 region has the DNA TGTGCCAGCGGGGGTTCCAAAAACATTCAGTACTTC.

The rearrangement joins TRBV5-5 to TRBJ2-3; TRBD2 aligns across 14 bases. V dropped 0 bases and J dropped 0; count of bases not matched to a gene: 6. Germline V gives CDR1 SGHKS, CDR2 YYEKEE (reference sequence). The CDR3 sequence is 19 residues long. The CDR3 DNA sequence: TGTGCCAGCAGCTTGGTGGGGACTAGCGGGGGAGCTAGCACAGATACGCAGTATTTT. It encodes CASSLVGTSGGASTDTQYF.

The CDR3 nucleotides are TGTGCCAGCAGTTTCGGGGCCCGACGGCAGCCCCAGCATTTT. This sequence encodes CASSFGARRQPQHF. The chain recombines TRBV28 with TRBJ1-5; perhaps TRBD1 as D (5 bases). CDR1 MDHEN and CDR2 SYDVKM come from the germline V gene. The CDR3 totals 14 residues. V shed 3 bases and J shed 7 bases, with 13 bases lying between them.

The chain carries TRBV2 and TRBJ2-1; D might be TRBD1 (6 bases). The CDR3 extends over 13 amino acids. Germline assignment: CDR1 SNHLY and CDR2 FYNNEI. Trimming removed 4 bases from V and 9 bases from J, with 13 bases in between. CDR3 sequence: CASSGDQGTEQFF. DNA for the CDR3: TGTGCCAGCAGTGGGGACCAGGGGACTGAGCAGTTCTTC.

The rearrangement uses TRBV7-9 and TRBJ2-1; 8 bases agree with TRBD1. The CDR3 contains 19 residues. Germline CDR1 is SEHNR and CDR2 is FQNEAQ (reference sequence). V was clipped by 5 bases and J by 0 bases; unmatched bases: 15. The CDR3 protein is CASSRRGTGVQSSYNEQFF. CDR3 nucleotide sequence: TGTGCCAGCAGCCGGAGGGGGACAGGCGTTCAGAGCTCCTACAATGAGCAGTTCTTC.

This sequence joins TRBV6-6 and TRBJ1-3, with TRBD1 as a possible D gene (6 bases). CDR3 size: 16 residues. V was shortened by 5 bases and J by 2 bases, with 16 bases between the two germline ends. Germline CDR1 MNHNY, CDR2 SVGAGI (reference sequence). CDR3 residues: CASSRTGHLAGNTIYF. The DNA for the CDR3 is TGTGCCAGCAGTCGAACAGGGCATCTTGCTGGAAACACCATATATTTT.

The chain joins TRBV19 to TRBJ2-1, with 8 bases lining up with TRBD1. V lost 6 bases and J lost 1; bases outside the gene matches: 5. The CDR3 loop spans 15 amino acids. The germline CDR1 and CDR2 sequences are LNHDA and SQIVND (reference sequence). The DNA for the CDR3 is TGTGCCAGTAGGTTGACAGGGGTGTCCTACAATGAGCAGTTCTTC. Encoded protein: CASRLTGVSYNEQFF.

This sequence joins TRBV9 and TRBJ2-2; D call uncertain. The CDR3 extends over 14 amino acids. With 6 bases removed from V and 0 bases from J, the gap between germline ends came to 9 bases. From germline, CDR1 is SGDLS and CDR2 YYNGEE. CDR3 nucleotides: TGTGCCAGCAAAAGTGGACCGAACACCGGGGAGCTGTTTTTT. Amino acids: CASKSGPNTGELFF.

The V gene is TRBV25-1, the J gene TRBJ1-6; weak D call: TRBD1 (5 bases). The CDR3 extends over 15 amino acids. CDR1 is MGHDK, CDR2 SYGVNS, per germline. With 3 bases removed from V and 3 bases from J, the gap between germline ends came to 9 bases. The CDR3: CASSDTGGYNSPLHF. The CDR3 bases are TGTGCCAGCAGTGACACCGGGGGCTATAATTCACCCCTCCACTTT.

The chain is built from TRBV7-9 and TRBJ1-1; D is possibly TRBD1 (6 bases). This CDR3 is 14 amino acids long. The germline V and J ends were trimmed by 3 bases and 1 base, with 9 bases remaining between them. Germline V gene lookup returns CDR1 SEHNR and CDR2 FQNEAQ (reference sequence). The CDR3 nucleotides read TGTGCCAGCAGCTTGCTCAGGGGGAACACTGAAGCTTTCTTT. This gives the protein CASSLLRGNTEAFF.

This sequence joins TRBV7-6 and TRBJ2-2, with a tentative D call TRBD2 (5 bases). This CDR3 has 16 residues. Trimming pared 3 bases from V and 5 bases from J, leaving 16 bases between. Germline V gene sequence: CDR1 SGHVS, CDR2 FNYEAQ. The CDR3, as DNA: TGTGCCAGCAGCTTTGTGAGGGTTGAATTAACCGGGGAGCTGTTTTTT. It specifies CASSFVRVELTGELFF. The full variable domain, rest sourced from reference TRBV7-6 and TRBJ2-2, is GAGVSQSPRYKVTKRGQDVALRCDPISGHVSLYWYRQALGQGPEFLTYFNYEAQQDKSGLPNDRFSAERPEGSISTLTIQRTEQRDSAMYRCASSFVRVELTGELFFGEGSRLTVL.

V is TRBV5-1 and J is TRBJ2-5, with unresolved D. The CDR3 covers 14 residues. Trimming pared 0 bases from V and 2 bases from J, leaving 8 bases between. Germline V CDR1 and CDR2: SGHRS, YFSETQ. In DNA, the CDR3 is TGCGCCAGCAGCTTGGCACAGTTTCAAGAGACCCAGTACTTC. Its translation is CASSLAQFQETQYF.

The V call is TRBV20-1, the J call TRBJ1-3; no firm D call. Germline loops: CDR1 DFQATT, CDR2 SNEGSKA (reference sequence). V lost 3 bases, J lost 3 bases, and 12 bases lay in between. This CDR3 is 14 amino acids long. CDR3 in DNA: TGCAGTGCTAGTATAGGGCGGCATGGAAACACCATATATTTT. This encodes CSASIGRHGNTIYF.

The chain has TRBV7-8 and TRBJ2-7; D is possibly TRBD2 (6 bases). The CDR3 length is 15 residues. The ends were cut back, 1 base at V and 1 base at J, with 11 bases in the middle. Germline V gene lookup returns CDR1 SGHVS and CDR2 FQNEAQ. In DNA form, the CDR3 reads TGTGCCAGCAGCTTAGGGGGGGACTGGTCCTACGAGCAGTACTTC. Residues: CASSLGGDWSYEQYF.